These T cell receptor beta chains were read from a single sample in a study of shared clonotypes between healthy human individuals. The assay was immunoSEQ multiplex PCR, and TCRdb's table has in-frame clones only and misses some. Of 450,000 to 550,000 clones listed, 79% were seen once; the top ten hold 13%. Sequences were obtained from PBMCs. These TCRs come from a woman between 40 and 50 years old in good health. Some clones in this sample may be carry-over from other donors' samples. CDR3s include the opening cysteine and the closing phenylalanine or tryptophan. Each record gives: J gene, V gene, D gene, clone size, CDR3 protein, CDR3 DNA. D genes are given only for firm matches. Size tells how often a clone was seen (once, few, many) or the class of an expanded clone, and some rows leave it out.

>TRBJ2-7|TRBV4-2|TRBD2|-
CASSSPWGSGSRYEQYF
TGTGCCAGCAGCTCACCCTGGGGTAGCGGGAGTAGGTACGAGCAGTACTTC
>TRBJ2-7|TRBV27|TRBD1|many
CASRGQGARGRSYEQYF
TGTGCCAGCAGGGGACAGGGGGCGAGGGGCAGGTCCTACGAGCAGTACTTC
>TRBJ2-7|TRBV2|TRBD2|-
CASSLRWEGYEQYF
TGTGCCAGCAGTCTCCGCTGGGAGGGCTACGAGCAGTACTTC
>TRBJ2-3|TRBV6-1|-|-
CASSESRSTDTQYF
TGTGCCAGCAGTGAGAGTCGGAGCACAGATACGCAGTATTTT
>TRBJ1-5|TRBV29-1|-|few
CSVGKAAEGPQHF
TGCAGCGTTGGTAAGGCGGCGGAGGGCCCCCAGCATTTT
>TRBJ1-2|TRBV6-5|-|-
CASSSDRYFVGYTF
TGTGCCAGCAGCTCGGACAGATATTTCGTTGGCTACACCTTC
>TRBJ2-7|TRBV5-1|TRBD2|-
CASSIGLADWGSSYEQYF
TGCGCCAGCAGCATTGGACTAGCGGACTGGGGGAGCTCCTACGAGCAGTACTTC
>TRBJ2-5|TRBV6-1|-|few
CASTINRGRGETQYF
TGTGCCAGCACAATTAACAGGGGACGGGGGGAGACCCAGTACTTC
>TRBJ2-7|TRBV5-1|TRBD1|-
CASSGTENSYEQYF
TGCGCCAGCAGTGGGACAGAGAACTCCTACGAGCAGTACTTC
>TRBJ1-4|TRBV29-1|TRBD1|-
CSVRGTGGEKLFF
TGCAGCGTACGCGGGACAGGGGGTGAAAAACTGTTTTTT
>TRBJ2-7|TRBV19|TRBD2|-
CASSRSGLAGGSSYEQYF
TGTGCCAGTAGTAGGTCTGGACTAGCGGGAGGGAGCTCCTACGAGCAGTACTTC
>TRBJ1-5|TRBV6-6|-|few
CASSYGWSQHF
TGTGCCAGCAGTTACGGCTGGTCCCAGCATTTT
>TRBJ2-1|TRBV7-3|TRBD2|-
CASSRAGLAGHEQFF
TGTGCCAGCAGCCGCGCTGGACTAGCGGGGCATGAGCAGTTCTTC
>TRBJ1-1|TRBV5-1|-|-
CASSLSPTGNTEAFF
TGCGCCAGCAGCTTGTCCCCGACAGGGAACACTGAAGCTTTCTTT
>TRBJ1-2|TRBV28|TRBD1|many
CATKPDRAGYTF
TGTGCCACCAAACCCGACAGGGCTGGCTACACCTTC
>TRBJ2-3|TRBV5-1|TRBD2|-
CASSSGPGERELDTQYF
TGCGCCAGCAGCTCTGGGCCCGGTGAGCGGGAGTTGGATACGCAGTATTTT
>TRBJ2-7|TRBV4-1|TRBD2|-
CASSQEAGGRGYEQYF
TGCGCCAGCAGCCAAGAAGCCGGCGGGAGGGGCTACGAGCAGTACTTC
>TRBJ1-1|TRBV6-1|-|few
CASSEEIVNTEAFF
TGTGCCAGCAGTGAAGAGATCGTGAACACTGAAGCTTTCTTT
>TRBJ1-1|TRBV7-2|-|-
CASSLGGDFWAFF
TGTGCCAGCAGCTTAGGAGGGGACTTCTGGGCTTTCTTT
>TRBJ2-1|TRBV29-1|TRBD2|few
CSVDRVGTSGSNEQFF
TGCAGCGTAGACAGGGTTGGGACTAGCGGGAGTAATGAGCAGTTCTTC
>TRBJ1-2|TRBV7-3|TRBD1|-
CASSSPDRGNGYTF
TGTGCCAGCAGCAGCCCGGACAGGGGTAATGGCTACACCTTC
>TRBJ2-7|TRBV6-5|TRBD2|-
CASSYSAGGPYEQYF
TGTGCCAGCAGTTACTCAGCGGGAGGGCCCTACGAGCAGTACTTC
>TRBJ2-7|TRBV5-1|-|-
CASSLGVYEQYF
TGCGCCAGCAGCTTGGGGGTTTACGAGCAGTACTTC
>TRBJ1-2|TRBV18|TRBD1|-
CASSRRTGDYGYTF
TGTGCCAGCTCACGCCGAACAGGGGACTATGGCTACACCTTC
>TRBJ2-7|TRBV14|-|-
CASSQDRTFYEQYF
TGTGCCAGCAGCCAAGACAGGACCTTTTACGAGCAGTACTTC
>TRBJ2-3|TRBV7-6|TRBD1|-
CASRLTGTDTQYF
TGTGCCAGCAGATTGACAGGGACAGATACGCAGTATTTT
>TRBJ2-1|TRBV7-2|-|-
CASSFNSYNEQFF
TGTGCCAGCAGCTTTAACAGTTACAATGAGCAGTTCTTC
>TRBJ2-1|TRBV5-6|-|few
CASSRISGYYNEQFF
TGTGCCAGCAGCAGAATTAGCGGTTATTACAATGAGCAGTTCTTC
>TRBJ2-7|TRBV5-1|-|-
CASSLGGSGSYEQYF
TGCGCCAGCAGCTTGGGGGGAAGCGGCTCCTACGAGCAGTACTTC
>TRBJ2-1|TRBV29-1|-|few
CSVDHEQFF
TGCAGCGTTGACCATGAGCAGTTCTTC
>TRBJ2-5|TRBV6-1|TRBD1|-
CASRAGTGGVETQYF
TGTGCCAGCAGGGCAGGGACAGGGGGCGTTGAGACCCAGTACTTC
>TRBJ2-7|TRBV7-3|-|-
CASSSYWDLASYEQYF
TGTGCCAGCAGCTCTTACTGGGACCTGGCTTCCTACGAGCAGTACTTC
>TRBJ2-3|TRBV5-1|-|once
CASKNVGGSGDTQYF
TGCGCCAGCAAAAACGTTGGGGGCTCGGGAGATACGCAGTATTTT
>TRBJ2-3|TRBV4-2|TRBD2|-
CASSQVSLAGADTQYF
TGTGCCAGCAGCCAAGTCAGCCTAGCGGGAGCAGATACGCAGTATTTT
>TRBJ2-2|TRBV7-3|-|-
CASSLTRATGELFF
TGTGCCAGCAGCTTAACGCGGGCCACCGGGGAGCTGTTTTTT
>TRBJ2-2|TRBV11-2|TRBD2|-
CASTTQGGWDGELFF
TGTGCCAGCACCACCCAGGGAGGGTGGGACGGGGAGCTGTTTTTT
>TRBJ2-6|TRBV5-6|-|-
CASSLLGTSSGANVLTF
TGTGCCAGCAGCTTGCTGGGCACTAGCTCTGGGGCCAACGTCCTGACTTTC
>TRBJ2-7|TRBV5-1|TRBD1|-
CASSLAGDRIYEQYF
TGCGCCAGCAGCTTGGCGGGGGACAGGATATACGAGCAGTACTTC